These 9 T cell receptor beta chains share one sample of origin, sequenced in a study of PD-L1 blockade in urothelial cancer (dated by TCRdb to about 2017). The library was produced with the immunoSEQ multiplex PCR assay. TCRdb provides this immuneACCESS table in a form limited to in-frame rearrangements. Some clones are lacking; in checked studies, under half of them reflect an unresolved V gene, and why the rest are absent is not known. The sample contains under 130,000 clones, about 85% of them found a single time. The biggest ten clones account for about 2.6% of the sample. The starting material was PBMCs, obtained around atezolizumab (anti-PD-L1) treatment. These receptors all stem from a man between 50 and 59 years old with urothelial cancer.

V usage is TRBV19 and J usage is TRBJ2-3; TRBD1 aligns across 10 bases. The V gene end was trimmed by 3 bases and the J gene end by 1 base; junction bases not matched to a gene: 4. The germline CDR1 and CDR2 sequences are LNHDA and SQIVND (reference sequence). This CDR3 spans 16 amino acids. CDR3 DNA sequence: TGTGCCAGTAGTATGTGGACAGGGGGGGGCACAGATACGCAGTATTTT. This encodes CASSMWTGGGTDTQYF.

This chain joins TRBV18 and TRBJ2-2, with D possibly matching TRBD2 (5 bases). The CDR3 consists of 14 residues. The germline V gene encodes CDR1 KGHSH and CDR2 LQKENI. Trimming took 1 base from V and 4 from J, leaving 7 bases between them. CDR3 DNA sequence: TGTGCCAGCTCACCACGCGGGTCCACCGGGGAGCTGTTTTTT. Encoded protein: CASSPRGSTGELFF.

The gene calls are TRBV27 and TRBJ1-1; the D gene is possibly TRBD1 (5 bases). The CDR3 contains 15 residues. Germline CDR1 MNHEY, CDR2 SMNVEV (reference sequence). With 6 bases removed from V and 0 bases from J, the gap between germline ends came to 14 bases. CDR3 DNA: TGTGCCAGCAGCGAGGGGAGGTGGGTGAACACTGAAGCTTTCTTT. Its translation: CASSEGRWVNTEAFF.

In nucleotides, the CDR3 is TGCAGTGCTAGCGGGACCTACGAGCAGTACTTC. Its translation: CSASGTYEQYF. The rearrangement links TRBV20-1 to TRBJ2-7; a possible D gene is TRBD2 (5 bases). This CDR3 comprises 11 residues. Germline lookup yields CDR1 DFQATT and CDR2 SNEGSKA (reference sequence). V was shortened by 3 bases and J by 2 bases, with 5 bases between the two germline ends.

The DNA of the CDR3 is TGTGCCAGAAGCGTACGCCACGGACACCTCCTCGGAAACACCATATATTTT. It is translated as CARSVRHGHLLGNTIYF. The chain employs TRBV5-3 and TRBJ1-3; D is possibly TRBD1 (5 bases). TRBV5-3 is designated an ORF whose function remains uncertain. V shed 4 bases and J shed 4 bases, with 21 bases lying between them. The CDR3 loop spans 17 amino acids.

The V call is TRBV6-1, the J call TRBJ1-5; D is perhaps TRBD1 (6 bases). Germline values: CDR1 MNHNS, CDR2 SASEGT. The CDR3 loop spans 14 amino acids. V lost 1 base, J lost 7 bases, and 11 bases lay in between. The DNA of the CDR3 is TGTGCCAGCAGTGAAGAAGGGGGTCGGCAGCCCCAGCATTTT. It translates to CASSEEGGRQPQHF.

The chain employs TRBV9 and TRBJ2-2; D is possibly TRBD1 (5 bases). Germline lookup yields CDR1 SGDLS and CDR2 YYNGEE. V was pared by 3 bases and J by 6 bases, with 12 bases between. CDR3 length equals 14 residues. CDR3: CASSALKGSGELFF. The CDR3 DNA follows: TGTGCCAGCAGCGCGCTCAAGGGGTCCGGGGAGCTGTTTTTT.

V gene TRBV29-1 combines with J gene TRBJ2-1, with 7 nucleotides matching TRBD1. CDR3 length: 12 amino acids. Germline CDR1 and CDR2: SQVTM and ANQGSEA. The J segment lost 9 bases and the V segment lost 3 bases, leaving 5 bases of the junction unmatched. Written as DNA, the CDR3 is TGCAGCGTTGATACAGGGGTCGTTGAGCAGTTCTTC. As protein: CSVDTGVVEQFF.

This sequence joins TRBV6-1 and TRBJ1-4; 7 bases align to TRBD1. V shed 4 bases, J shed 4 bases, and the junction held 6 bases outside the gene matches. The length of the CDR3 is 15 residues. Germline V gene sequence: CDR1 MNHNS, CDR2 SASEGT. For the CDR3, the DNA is TGTGCCAGCAGTGTCTCGACAGGGAGTAATGAAAAACTGTTTTTT. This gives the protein CASSVSTGSNEKLFF.